This T cell receptor beta chain is drawn from a study of blood T cells in healthy people across ages. Broader study findings: It was found that TCR beta diversity correlated strongly with the percentage of naive T cells.

Germline V gene data show CDR1 as MDHEN and CDR2 as SYDVKM. This CDR3 comprises 14 residues. V lost 5 bases and J 6 bases, leaving 16 bases between the germline ends. Next came a second PCR, run for about 7 to 12 cycles, which used a sample-barcoded 5' primer along with a J-beta primer mix. TCRdb itself ran the 5' RACE reads through MiXCR, one entry per CDR3 protein. There are roughly 2 million distinct CDR3 sequences in the sample; roughly 49% occur only once, and around 2.1% lies in the top ten. Worth noting for this clonotype: What it recognizes is unknown.

The TCR comes from a middle-aged woman in good health. The rearrangement links TRBV28 to TRBJ1-1; no clear D. Sequenced material: blood. The CDR3 DNA follows: TGTGCCAGCAGTCCCCTTTTCGAAGGCTCTGAAGCTTTCTTT. This translates into CASSPLFEGSEAFF.